A single T cell receptor (beta chain) is shown here with its context. What it binds is not known. Primers for the PCR totalled 60 Vbeta and 13 Jbeta. The repertoire was sequenced with immunoSEQ multiplex PCR; TCRdb's copy has only in-frame clones and lacks some. The sample has around 150,000 clones, 80% to 90% seen once. This entry is derived from a study of cytomegalovirus exposure and HLA in healthy donors. Germline values: CDR1 SEHNR, CDR2 FQNEAQ (reference sequence). Trimming took off 5 bases at V and 0 bases at J, with 11 bases between the two ends. The CDR3 is 14 residues long. Healthy bone marrow donors made up the donor group. Study observations and caveats: A later analysis reportedly identified an Asian-associated ancestry cluster as carrying fewer N-insertions than the 666-donor mean. Later analysis suggested most CMV-associated TCR beta chains were HLA-restricted. Reports showed the classifier diagnosing cytomegalovirus status with high specificity and sensitivity.

The receptor comes from a woman under 40 in good health and CMV-seropositive. Sequenced material: PBMCs. V and J are TRBV7-9 and TRBJ2-7, with TRBD2 as a possible D gene (5 bases). Written as DNA, the CDR3 is TGTGCCAGCAGCCGGACTCTTAGCTCCTACGAGCAGTACTTC. Protein: CASSRTLSSYEQYF.